This T cell receptor beta chain was found in a study of blood T cell repertoires in COVID-19. Study-wide context: Samples came from the United States, Italy and Spain, spanning acute and convalescent COVID-19. In each case, the material was cDNA or gDNA derived from T cells, B-cell-depleted T cells, or PBMCs.

Authors' methods: Estimates of nucleated cell counts were drawn from the amplification of reference gene primers. Repertoires were generated with immunoSEQ multiplex PCR, while TCRdb's copy carries only in-frame clones and drops some. V and J calls and clone size come straight from that table; D and trimming were deduced from the DNA. The sample records more than 90,000 clones, around 87% being singletons. This clone has a handful of counts. Specimen: peripheral blood. This receptor was taken from a woman in her 30s with acute or convalescent COVID-19.

For the CDR3, the DNA is TGTGCCAGCAGCTTATTCGACACGAACACCGGGGAGCTGTTTTTT. Amino acids: CASSLFDTNTGELFF. This sequence joins TRBV11-2 and TRBJ2-2; D is ambiguous. Per germline, CDR1 SGHAT and CDR2 FQNNGV. This CDR3 has 15 amino acids. Trimming took 2 bases from V and 0 from J, leaving 7 bases between them.